This T cell receptor (beta chain) was found in a study of blood T cells in healthy people across ages. Study-wide results and caveats: In the absence of known donor CMV status, changes in expanded clonotypes were possibly confounded. Measured against age, TCR beta diversity per million T cells decreased in a roughly linear manner.

This clonotype was counted between two and nine times. Its antigen is as yet unknown. Germline loops: CDR1 SGHRS, CDR2 YFSETQ. This CDR3 region has 15 residues. Trimming removed 3 bases from V and 6 bases from J; junction bases left unmatched: 6. Sample-barcoded 5' priming and a J-beta primer mix drove a second PCR of roughly 6 to 12 cycles. MiXCR, run by TCRdb on the 5' RACE reads, gives a single entry per CDR3 protein. The sample records 1.5 million to 1.9 million distinct CDR3 sequences, approximately 42% being singletons. Sequencing was performed on blood. The chain recombines TRBV5-1 with TRBJ2-1; the match to TRBD1 covers 10 bases. The sequence derives from a young woman in good health. The CDR3 sequence: CASSSGQGGLNEQFF. The CDR3 DNA sequence: TGCGCCAGCAGCTCAGGACAGGGGGGGCTCAATGAGCAGTTCTTC.